A single sample is the source of the 24 T cell receptor beta chains below, sequenced in a study of cytomegalovirus exposure and HLA in healthy donors. It was with 60 Vbeta and 13 Jbeta primers that the PCR ran. Libraries were prepared by immunoSEQ multiplex PCR; TCRdb keeps only in-frame clonotypes and omits some of them. The data contain roughly 190,000 clones, roughly 74% of them seen just once; the ten biggest clones take up 13% to 15%. Sequenced sample: PBMCs. These receptors all come from a woman aged 30 to 39 in good health and CMV-seropositive.

In this sample, this clone turned up once. The rearrangement links TRBV11-3 to TRBJ2-7, with TRBD1 matching 7 bases. In germline, CDR1 is SGHNT, CDR2 YENEEA. CDR3 size: 14 residues. With V trimmed by 5 bases and J by 1 base, 5 bases remained unmatched. The CDR3 DNA sequence: TGTGCCAGCAGCCAGGGGGTCACATCCTACGAGCAGTACTTC. Its protein product is CASSQGVTSYEQYF. The variable domain in full, completed from reference TRBV11-3 and TRBJ2-7, reads EAGVVQSPRYKIIEKKQPVAFWCNPISGHNTLYWYLQNLGQGPELLIRYENEEAVDDSQLPKDRFSAERLKGVDSTLKIQPAELGDSAVYLCASSQGVTSYEQYFGPGTRLTVT.

This chain connects TRBV19 to TRBJ1-2; weak D call: TRBD1 (5 bases). The germline V and J ends were trimmed by 3 bases and 2 bases, with 7 bases remaining between them. The CDR3 consists of 13 residues. The germline V gene encodes CDR1 LNHDA and CDR2 SQIVND (reference sequence). The CDR3 DNA reads as TGTGCCAGTAGTATCCGACAGAACTATGGCTACACCTTC. Translated, it gives CASSIRQNYGYTF.

This chain links TRBV11-2 with TRBJ2-3; 9 bases align to TRBD2. This CDR3 is built from 17 residues. The germline gives CDR1 SGHAT, CDR2 FQNNGV. With 5 bases clipped from V and 3 bases from J, the junction kept 12 bases outside the gene matches. CDR3 sequence reads: CASSNRLAVGGTDTQYF. The DNA for the CDR3 is TGTGCCAGCAGCAACCGACTAGCGGTGGGGGGAACAGATACGCAGTATTTT.

The chain combines TRBV27 with TRBJ1-4; tentatively, D is TRBD1 (6 bases). The length of the CDR3 is 14 residues. V was cut by 3 bases and J by 4 bases, with 9 bases left in between. CDR1 MNHEY and CDR2 SMNVEV come from the germline V gene (reference sequence). The CDR3 nucleotides read TGTGCCAGCAGTTTCCAGGGGAGTAATGAAAAACTGTTTTTT. It is translated as CASSFQGSNEKLFF.

The gene calls are TRBV6-6 and TRBJ1-1; D is perhaps TRBD1 (6 bases). Germline CDR1 is MNHNY and CDR2 is SVGAGI (reference sequence). The CDR3 covers 15 residues. Between the trimmed V and J ends, which lost 6 bases and 0 bases, there was a span of 14 bases. CDR3 DNA: TGTGCCAGCAGATACCCTGACAGGCTGAACACTGAAGCTTTCTTT. It specifies CASRYPDRLNTEAFF.

This chain joins TRBV6-5 and TRBJ2-7, with 11 bases matching TRBD2. After removal of 1 base from V and 5 bases from J, the junction contained 7 bases not matched to a gene. Germline-derived CDR1 and CDR2 are MNHEY and SVGAGI. This CDR3 is 16 amino acids long. For the CDR3, the DNA is TGTGCCAGCAGTTACTTTAGCGGGGGGGGGAGGAACGAGCAGTACTTC. This encodes CASSYFSGGGRNEQYF.

V is TRBV5-6 and J is TRBJ1-4, with a possible D match to TRBD1 (6 bases). V dropped 0 bases and J dropped 8 bases, with 20 bases sitting between them. Germline CDR1 is SGHDT and CDR2 is YYEEEE. CDR3 length: 17 amino acids. The CDR3 bases are TGTGCCAGCAGCTTGGGCCCCGCGGGGGGCTTCCGGGAAAAACTGTTTTTT. Its protein product is CASSLGPAGGFREKLFF.

V is TRBV29-1 and J is TRBJ1-1; TRBD1 agrees at 7 bases. Germline V gives CDR1 SQVTM, CDR2 ANQGSEA. The ends lost 1 base at V and 6 bases at J; junction bases unmatched: 2. The CDR3 is 12 residues long. The CDR3 reads CSVEGQGAEAFF. Written as DNA, the CDR3 is TGCAGCGTTGAAGGGCAGGGGGCTGAAGCTTTCTTT.

This clone came up a few times. The genes are TRBV7-9 and TRBJ2-2, with TRBD1 identical over 7 bases. V dropped 6 bases and J dropped 5; count of bases not matched to a gene: 9. The CDR3 has 15 residues. The germline V gene encodes CDR1 SEHNR and CDR2 FQNEAQ (reference sequence). The CDR3 sequence is CASRPGTVNTGELFF. The CDR3 DNA is TGTGCCAGCAGGCCCGGGACAGTGAATACCGGGGAGCTGTTTTTT.

V is TRBV4-1 and J is TRBJ2-7; TRBD1 aligns across 7 bases. This CDR3 region has 15 residues. With 2 bases clipped from V and 0 bases from J, the junction kept 4 bases outside the gene matches. Per the germline V gene, CDR1 is MGHRA and CDR2 is YSYEKL. The CDR3: CASSQTGESSYEQYF. DNA for the CDR3: TGCGCCAGCAGCCAAACAGGGGAAAGCTCCTACGAGCAGTACTTC.

The rearrangement joins TRBV12-5 to TRBJ1-2, with D tentatively TRBD1 (5 bases). Trimming stripped 2 bases from V and 6 bases from J, with 7 bases between. Germline CDR1 reads LGHNT; CDR2 reads FRNRAP. There are 12 residues in the CDR3. The CDR3 loop reads CASGLWGDGYTF. For the CDR3, the DNA is TGTGCTAGTGGTTTGTGGGGCGATGGCTACACCTTC.

This chain uses TRBV4-1 with TRBJ2-5; 8 positions match TRBD2. The end of the DNA fits TRBJ2-7 better, so the J call may be wrong. This CDR3 region has 15 residues. Germline values: CDR1 MGHRA, CDR2 YSYEKL. In DNA form, the CDR3 reads TGCGCCAGCAGCCAACCTAGCGGGCCATCCTACGAGCAGTACTTC. Its protein product is CASSQPSGPSYEQYF.

The CDR3 reads CASSSPGGGYTEAFF. CDR3 sequence (DNA): TGTGCCAGCAGCTCCCCCGGGGGGGGCTACACTGAAGCTTTCTTT. V gene TRBV11-2 combines with J gene TRBJ1-1, with a weak D call TRBD1 (6 bases). This CDR3 contains 15 residues. V lost 4 bases and J lost 3, with 15 bases in between. CDR1 is SGHAT and CDR2 is FQNNGV in the germline V gene.

The rearrangement links TRBV7-2 to TRBJ2-4; TRBD2 is a possible D gene (6 bases). Germline CDR1 reads SGHTA; CDR2 reads FQGNSA. There are 14 residues in the CDR3. Trimming left V 6 bases short and J 6 bases short, with 15 bases between. CDR3 amino acids: CASSSAAGGNIQYF. The CDR3 bases are TGTGCCAGCAGTTCGGCCGCCGGGGGAAACATTCAGTACTTC.

The CDR3 spells CASTEGGADNSPLHF. CDR3 nucleotide sequence: TGTGCCAGCACCGAAGGGGGCGCGGATAATTCACCCCTCCACTTT. This chain joins TRBV6-5 and TRBJ1-6; 7 nucleotides match TRBD1. This CDR3 spans 15 amino acids. The V and J ends lost 7 bases and 5 bases, in that order; junction bases with no gene match: 8. CDR1 is MNHEY, CDR2 SVGAGI, per germline.

The rearrangement uses TRBV28 and TRBJ2-5, with TRBD1 matching 10 bases. The CDR3 runs to 15 residues. The V gene end was trimmed by 7 bases and the J gene end by 4 bases; junction bases not matched to a gene: 9. CDR1 and CDR2 from the germline V gene are MDHEN and SYDVKM. DNA of the CDR3: TGTGCCAGCACCCCTGGGACAGGGGAGGGAGAGACCCAGTACTTC. Translating it yields CASTPGTGEGETQYF.

The CDR3 DNA reads as TGTGCCAGCAGCCTCGCATCGGGGGGGTTGGACGAGCAGTACTTC. Encoded protein: CASSLASGGLDEQYF. The chain has TRBV7-2 and TRBJ2-7, with TRBD2 matching 8 bases. V trimming: 5 bases; J trimming: 5 bases; junction bases outside the gene matches: 11. This CDR3 spans 15 amino acids. Looked up from germline, CDR1 is SGHTA and CDR2 is FQGNSA.

This clone was seen only once. V and J are TRBV29-1 and TRBJ1-2; 8 bases fit TRBD1. Germline assignment: CDR1 SQVTM and CDR2 ANQGSEA. Germline trimming cut 6 bases from V and 6 bases from J; bases unmatched to any gene: 6. The CDR3 contains 12 residues. The CDR3 sequence is CSVPGGGNGYTF. The CDR3 DNA is TGCAGCGTCCCAGGGGGCGGCAATGGCTACACCTTC.

The chain has TRBV10-3 and TRBJ2-6; 9 bases line up with TRBD1. Germline CDR1 and CDR2: ENHRY and SYGVKD. The CDR3 runs 22 residues. V lost 3 bases, J lost 2 bases, and 20 bases stayed unmatched. The CDR3 coding sequence is TGTGCCATCAGTGACCCGGAACCAAACCGGGACAGGGTTGTCCCTGGGGCCAACGTCCTGACTTTC. Its protein product is CAISDPEPNRDRVVPGANVLTF.

V and J are TRBV28 and TRBJ2-5, with D perhaps TRBD2 (6 bases). Germline values: CDR1 MDHEN, CDR2 SYDVKM. The CDR3 has 14 residues. The ends were cut back, 5 bases at V and 2 bases at J, with 12 bases in the middle. In DNA, the CDR3 is TGTGCCAGCAGTAGGGGACTCCGGCAAGAGACCCAGTACTTC. It yields the protein CASSRGLRQETQYF.

The chain has TRBV7-8 and TRBJ2-2, with TRBD1 identical over 8 bases. Germline V gene data show CDR1 as SGHVS and CDR2 as FQNEAQ. V shed 11 bases, J shed 4 bases, and the junction held 3 bases outside the gene matches. The length of the CDR3 is 12 residues. CDR3 DNA: TGTGCCGGCACAGGGGGCACCGGGGAGCTGTTTTTT. It is translated as CAGTGGTGELFF.

The genes are TRBV6-6 and TRBJ2-1, with a possible D match to TRBD2 (5 bases). The CDR3 covers 15 residues. Germline V gives CDR1 MNHNY, CDR2 SVGAGI (reference sequence). V was clipped by 8 bases and J by 7 bases, with 21 bases between them. The CDR3 sequence is CASVHRGFRANEQFF. DNA of the CDR3: TGTGCCAGCGTCCACCGAGGGTTTAGGGCAAATGAGCAGTTCTTC.

This sequence joins TRBV5-6 and TRBJ2-5; TRBD2 might be the D (6 bases). Germline CDR1 and CDR2: SGHDT and YYEEEE. This CDR3 is built from 14 residues. Trimming pared 2 bases from V and 5 bases from J, leaving 13 bases between. CDR3 in DNA: TGTGCCAGCAGCTTACGCGGGGTCGGGGAGACCCAGTACTTC. Translating it yields CASSLRGVGETQYF. Variable domain in full (rest from reference TRBV5-6 and TRBJ2-5): DAGVTQSPTHLIKTRGQQVTLRCSPKSGHDTVSWYQQALGQGPQFIFQYYEEEERQRGNFPDRFSGHQFPNYSSELNVNALLLGDSALYLCASSLRGVGETQYFGPGTRLLVL.

The chain uses TRBV6-6 and TRBJ1-4; 8 bases map to TRBD1. The CDR3 is made up of 16 amino acids. CDR1 MNHNY and CDR2 SVGAGI come from the germline V gene (reference sequence). The V gene end was trimmed by 5 bases and the J gene end by 4 bases; junction bases not matched to a gene: 9. In DNA, the CDR3 is TGTGCCAGCAGTCTGGACAGGGAGGGACTTAATGAAAAACTGTTTTTT. This sequence encodes CASSLDREGLNEKLFF.